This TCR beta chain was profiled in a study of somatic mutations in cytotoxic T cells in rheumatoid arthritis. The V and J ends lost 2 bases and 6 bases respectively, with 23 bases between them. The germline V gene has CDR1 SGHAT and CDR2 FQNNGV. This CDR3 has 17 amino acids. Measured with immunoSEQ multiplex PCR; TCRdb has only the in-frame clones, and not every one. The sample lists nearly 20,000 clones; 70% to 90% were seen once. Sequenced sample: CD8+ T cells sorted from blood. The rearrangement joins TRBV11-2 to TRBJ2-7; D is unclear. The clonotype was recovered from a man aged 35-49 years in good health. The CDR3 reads CASSLSSDRSTTGEQYF. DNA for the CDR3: TGTGCCAGCAGCTTAAGCTCTGATAGAAGCACGACCGGCGAGCAGTACTTC.